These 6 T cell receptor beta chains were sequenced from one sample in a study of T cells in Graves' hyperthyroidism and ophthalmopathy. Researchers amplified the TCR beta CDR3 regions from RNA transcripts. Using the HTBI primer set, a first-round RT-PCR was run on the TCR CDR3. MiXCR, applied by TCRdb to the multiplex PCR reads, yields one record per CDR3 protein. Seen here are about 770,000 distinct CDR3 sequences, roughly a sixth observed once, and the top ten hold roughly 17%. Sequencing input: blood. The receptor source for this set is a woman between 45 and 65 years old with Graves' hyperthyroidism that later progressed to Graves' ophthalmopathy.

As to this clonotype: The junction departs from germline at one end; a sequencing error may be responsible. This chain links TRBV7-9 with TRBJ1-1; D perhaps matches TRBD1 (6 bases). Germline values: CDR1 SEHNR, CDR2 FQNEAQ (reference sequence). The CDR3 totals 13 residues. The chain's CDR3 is CASSLTRDTGAFF. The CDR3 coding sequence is TGTGCCAGCAGCTTAACGAGGGACACTGGAGCTTTCTTT.

The CDR3 region has the DNA TGTGCCATCAGTGAGGATCTCAGCTCTGGAAACACCATATATTTT. It encodes CAISEDLSSGNTIYF. The V and J genes are TRBV10-3 and TRBJ1-3; D is ambiguous. Trimming pared 2 bases from V and 0 bases from J, leaving 8 bases between. CDR1 and CDR2 (germline): ENHRY, SYGVKD. The CDR3 is 15 amino acids.

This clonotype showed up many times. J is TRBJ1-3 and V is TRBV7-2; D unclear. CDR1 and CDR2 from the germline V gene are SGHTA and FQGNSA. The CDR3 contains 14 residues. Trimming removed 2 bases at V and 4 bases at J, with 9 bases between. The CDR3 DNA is TGTGCCAGCAGCTTACCGACCCCAGGAAACACCATATATTTT. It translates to CASSLPTPGNTIYF.

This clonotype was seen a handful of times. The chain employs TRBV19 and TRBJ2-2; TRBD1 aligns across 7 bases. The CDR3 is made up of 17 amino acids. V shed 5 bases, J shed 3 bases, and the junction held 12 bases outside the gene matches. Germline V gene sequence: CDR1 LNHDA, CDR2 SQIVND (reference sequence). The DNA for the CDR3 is TGTGCCAGTAGTGACAGACAGGGTTGGGCGGACACCGGGGAGCTGTTTTTT. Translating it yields CASSDRQGWADTGELFF.

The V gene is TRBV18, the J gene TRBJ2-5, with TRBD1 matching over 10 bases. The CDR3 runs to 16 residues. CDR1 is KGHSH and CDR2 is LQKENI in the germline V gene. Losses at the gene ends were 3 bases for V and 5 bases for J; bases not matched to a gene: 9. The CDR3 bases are TGTGCCAGCTCACCCGAACCCGGGACAGGGGACGAGACCCAGTACTTC. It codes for CASSPEPGTGDETQYF.

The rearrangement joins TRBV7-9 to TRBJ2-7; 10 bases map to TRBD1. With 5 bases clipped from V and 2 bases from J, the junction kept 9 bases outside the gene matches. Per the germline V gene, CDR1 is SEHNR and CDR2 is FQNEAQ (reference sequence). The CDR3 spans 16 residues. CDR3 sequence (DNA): TGTGCCAGCAGCAAACACACGGGACAGGGGACCTACGAGCAGTACTTC. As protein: CASSKHTGQGTYEQYF.